The clone carrying this T cell receptor (beta chain) has only a few counts. Its antigen is currently unknown. Germline V lookup: CDR1 SGHVS, CDR2 FQNEAQ. The V segment lost 1 base and the J segment 2 bases; nucleotides outside the gene matches: 8. The CDR3 covers 17 residues. The data belong to a study of CD8 T cell repertoires and HIV-1 epitope variants. About the study: Each of Twenty-five Gag and Nef epitope peptides stimulated a separate culture. T cells were cultured for roughly ten days with cytokines added on days 3 and 7. Study-level findings and limits: The TAALDMSHF plasma variant had no responses, unlike KF9 (about 5 clonotypes) and HW9 (one). Of about nine antigen-specific beta clonotypes, 5 or 6 appeared to cross-react with escape variants.

Method: immunoSEQ multiplex PCR; TCRdb's copy keeps in-frame clones and lacks some. This sample has a few thousand clones, with about 60% found just once. The sequence was obtained from a male donor with HIV. What was sequenced was cultured CD8+ T cells derived from PBMCs. The rearrangement uses TRBV7-8 and TRBJ2-3, with 8 bases identical to TRBD2. The CDR3 coding sequence is TGTGCCAGCAGCTTAGGTTACGCGGGGGGTCCCACAGATACGCAGTATTTT. Its protein is CASSLGYAGGPTDTQYF.